The 6 T cell receptor beta chains listed next were all sequenced from one sample in a study of blood T cell repertoires in COVID-19. The assay was immunoSEQ multiplex PCR, and TCRdb's table has in-frame clones only and misses some. In the table there are roughly 200,000 clones, over 80% of which are singletons. The sample was PBMCs or T cells enriched from blood (not recorded which). Receptors were obtained from a man in his thirties or forties who had recovered from COVID-19.

This clone was detected once. The chain carries TRBV7-8 and TRBJ2-1; TRBD2 matches at 11 bases. Trimming at V came to 2 bases and at J to 7 bases, leaving 7 bases not matched to a gene. Germline CDR1 is SGHVS and CDR2 is FQNEAQ. The CDR3 has 16 residues. For the CDR3, the DNA is TGTGCCAGCAGCTTAATCCTAGCGGGGGGAGGGAATGAGCAGTTCTTC. It translates to CASSLILAGGGNEQFF.

The V and J genes are TRBV12-3 or TRBV12-4 and TRBJ2-1; unclear D gene. The CDR3 runs to 13 residues. Trimming removed 6 bases from V and 5 bases from J, with 11 bases in between. CDR3 in amino acids: CASSLRRDNEQFF. The CDR3 DNA reads TGTGCCAGCAGCTTGCGCCGGGACAATGAGCAGTTCTTC.

The chain joins TRBV5-6 to TRBJ1-1; 10 bases match TRBD1. CDR1 is SGHDT and CDR2 is YYEEEE in the germline V gene. Unmatched junction bases numbered 9, after V lost 4 bases and J lost 6 bases. CDR3 length equals 15 residues. The CDR3 spells CASSPQTGGDPEAFF. The CDR3 DNA is TGTGCCAGCAGCCCCCAGACAGGGGGCGATCCTGAAGCTTTCTTT.

This chain links TRBV12-3 or TRBV12-4 with TRBJ2-1; 9 nucleotides line up with TRBD1. V shed 5 bases and J 8 bases; nucleotides not matched to a gene: 4. This CDR3 comprises 13 residues. The CDR3 loop is CASSRDRVDEQFF. CDR3 nucleotides: TGTGCCAGCAGTCGGGACAGGGTTGATGAGCAGTTCTTC.

The V gene is TRBV27, the J gene TRBJ2-7; D is perhaps TRBD1 (5 bases). Germline V gives CDR1 MNHEY, CDR2 SMNVEV (reference sequence). The CDR3 has 13 residues. V was pared by 2 bases and J by 7 bases, with 12 bases between. The CDR3 here is CASSLAGFQEQYF. Written as DNA, the CDR3 is TGTGCCAGCAGTTTAGCAGGGTTTCAGGAGCAGTACTTC.

This chain joins TRBV21-1 and TRBJ1-4; the table assigns TRBD1, which was not confirmed against the DNA. TRBV21-1 is deemed a pseudogene. The CDR3 runs 16 residues. The CDR3 here is CASSKRIPGTVEKLFF. Written as DNA, the CDR3 is TGTGCCAGCAGCAAAAGGATCCCCGGGACAGTTGAAAAACTGTTTTTT.